The TCR beta chain described here comes from a study of T cells in localized non-small cell lung cancer. Between the trimmed V and J ends, which lost 2 bases and 2 bases, there was a span of 2 bases. The CDR3 has 11 amino acids. Looked up from germline, CDR1 is DFQATT and CDR2 is SNEGSKA (reference sequence). Here immunoSEQ multiplex PCR was the method, and the copy in TCRdb shows in-frame clones only, minus some. The table has 17,000 or so clones, 85% to 90% seen once. Study findings and constraints: Adjacent lung exhibited a median of about 50 among the 100 most abundant tumor clones.

Comment on this clone: Its matching antigen is unknown.

This rearrangement joins TRBV20-1 to TRBJ2-3, with D uncertain. The sample was peripheral blood, taken before any cancer treatment. This TCR was sampled from a male donor at least 60 years old with stage II squamous cell lung carcinoma. CDR3 protein: CSARFTDTQYF. CDR3 coding DNA: TGCAGTGCTAGATTCACAGATACGCAGTATTTT.